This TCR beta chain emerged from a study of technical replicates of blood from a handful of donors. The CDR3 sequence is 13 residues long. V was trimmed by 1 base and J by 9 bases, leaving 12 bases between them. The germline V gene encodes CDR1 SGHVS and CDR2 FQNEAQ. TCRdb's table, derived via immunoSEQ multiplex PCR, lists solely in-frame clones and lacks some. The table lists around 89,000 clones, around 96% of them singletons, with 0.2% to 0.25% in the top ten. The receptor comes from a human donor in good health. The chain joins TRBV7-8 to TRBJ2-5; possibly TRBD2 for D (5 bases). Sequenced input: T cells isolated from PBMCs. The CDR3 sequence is CASSLGGQEAQYF. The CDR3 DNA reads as TGTGCCAGCAGCTTAGGGGGTCAGGAGGCCCAGTACTTC.